The clone carrying this T cell receptor (beta chain) has just a few counts. What it binds is unknown. Germline V gives CDR1 SGHDN, CDR2 FVKESK. This CDR3 has 13 amino acids. V was trimmed by 3 bases and J by 6 bases, leaving 11 bases between them. Unique molecular identifiers were attached to individual cDNA molecules during library preparation. TCRdb fed the RACE reads into MiXCR, producing one record per CDR3 protein. Among more than 35,000 distinct CDR3 sequences listed, 3% to 4% were seen once. The data stem from a study of human T cells and chemical hapten exposure. Study at large: Variation in per-sample TCR yields came mainly from small pooled library volume differences. Study conclusions and caveats: TCRs whose frequency exceeded 1 in 1000 remained the same following DPC sensitization.

Time point in this sample: healthy volunteer bleed at 6 weeks. The starting material, unfractionated whole blood, was used for total RNA extraction. J is TRBJ1-1 and V is TRBV14; the D gene is possibly TRBD1 (5 bases). Sequencing input: whole blood. This clonotype was sampled from a human donor in good health. Some clones in this sample may be carry-over from other donors' samples. CDR3 in DNA: TGTGCCAGCAGCCAGCGGGGGATCGCTGAAGCTTTCTTT. It yields the protein CASSQRGIAEAFF.